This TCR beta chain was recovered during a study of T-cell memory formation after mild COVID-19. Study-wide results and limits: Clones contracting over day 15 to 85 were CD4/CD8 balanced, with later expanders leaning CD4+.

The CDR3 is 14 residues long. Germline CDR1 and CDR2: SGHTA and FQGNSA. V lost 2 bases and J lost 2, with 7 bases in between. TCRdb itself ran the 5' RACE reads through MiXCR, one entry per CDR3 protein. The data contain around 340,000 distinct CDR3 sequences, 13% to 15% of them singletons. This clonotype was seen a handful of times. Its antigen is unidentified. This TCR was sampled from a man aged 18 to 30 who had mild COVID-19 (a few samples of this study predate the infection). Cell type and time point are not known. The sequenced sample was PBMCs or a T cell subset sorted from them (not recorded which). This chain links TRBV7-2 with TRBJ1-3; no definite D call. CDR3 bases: TGTGCCAGCAGCTTATGGCGGGCTGGAAACACCATATATTTT. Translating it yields CASSLWRAGNTIYF.